The rows below give T cell receptor beta chains drawn from one sample of a study of cytomegalovirus exposure and HLA in healthy donors. This table comes from immunoSEQ multiplex PCR, and its TCRdb copy is limited to in-frame clones, with some not included. This sample has fewer than 200,000 clones, with 82% found just once. Material: PBMCs. The receptor set was obtained from a male donor in good health and CMV-seronegative. Both conserved end residues are part of each CDR3. The D gene is left open where the match is weak. Size is omitted from some rows. Given values are once, few, many or a class for expanded clones.

D gene: TRBD1; J gene: TRBJ1-5; clone size: .; V gene: TRBV7-9; CDR3 protein: CASSKQGSNQPQHF; CDR3 DNA: TGTGCCAGCAGTAAACAGGGGAGCAATCAGCCCCAGCATTTT
D gene: .; J gene: TRBJ2-7; clone size: .; V gene: TRBV19; CDR3 protein: CASSYGGGDPYEQYF; CDR3 DNA: TGTGCCAGTAGTTACGGCGGAGGGGACCCCTACGAGCAGTACTTC
D gene: .; J gene: TRBJ2-5; clone size: once; V gene: TRBV7-3; CDR3 protein: CASSHAGSGQETQYF; CDR3 DNA: TGTGCCAGCAGCCATGCAGGGTCGGGCCAAGAGACCCAGTACTTC
D gene: TRBD1; J gene: TRBJ2-7; clone size: .; V gene: TRBV4-3; CDR3 protein: CASSQGTGGSYEQYF; CDR3 DNA: TGCGCCAGCAGCCAAGGGACAGGGGGCTCCTACGAGCAGTACTTC
D gene: .; J gene: TRBJ1-1; clone size: once; V gene: TRBV6-5; CDR3 protein: CASSPQGTLNTEAFF; CDR3 DNA: TGTGCCAGCAGCCCACAGGGTACCCTGAACACTGAAGCTTTCTTT
D gene: .; J gene: TRBJ1-2; clone size: .; V gene: TRBV2; CDR3 protein: CASSVGALRGGYTF; CDR3 DNA: TGTGCCAGCAGTGTAGGGGCCCTAAGAGGCGGCTACACCTTC
D gene: TRBD1; J gene: TRBJ2-7; clone size: .; V gene: TRBV4-3; CDR3 protein: CASSQDRQGSYEQYF; CDR3 DNA: TGCGCCAGCAGCCAAGATCGACAGGGGAGCTACGAGCAGTACTTC
D gene: TRBD1; J gene: TRBJ2-7; clone size: .; V gene: TRBV6-5; CDR3 protein: CASSRIDRGDEQYF; CDR3 DNA: TGTGCCAGCAGTAGGATCGACAGGGGAGACGAGCAGTACTTC
D gene: .; J gene: TRBJ2-5; clone size: few; V gene: TRBV10-3; CDR3 protein: CAISPMSTGKETQYF; CDR3 DNA: TGTGCCATCAGTCCCATGTCCACAGGAAAAGAGACCCAGTACTTC
D gene: .; J gene: TRBJ1-4; clone size: .; V gene: TRBV6-6; CDR3 protein: CASSPLGAPSEKLFF; CDR3 DNA: TGTGCCAGCAGCCCTCTGGGGGCGCCGTCCGAAAAACTGTTTTTT
D gene: TRBD2; J gene: TRBJ2-1; clone size: .; V gene: TRBV4-2; CDR3 protein: CASRHSGNYYNEQFF; CDR3 DNA: TGTGCCAGCAGACACAGCGGGAACTACTACAATGAGCAGTTCTTC
D gene: .; J gene: TRBJ1-1; clone size: few; V gene: TRBV19; CDR3 protein: CASTTGWGTEAFF; CDR3 DNA: TGTGCCAGTACAACAGGGTGGGGGACTGAAGCTTTCTTT
D gene: .; J gene: TRBJ2-1; clone size: .; V gene: TRBV11-3; CDR3 protein: CASSLKLAGYNEQFF; CDR3 DNA: TGTGCCAGCAGCTTAAAGCTAGCTGGGTACAATGAGCAGTTCTTC
D gene: TRBD1; J gene: TRBJ1-1; clone size: .; V gene: TRBV27; CDR3 protein: CASSFRTLGQPKGTEAFF; CDR3 DNA: TGTGCCAGCAGTTTCCGGACCCTGGGACAGCCTAAGGGAACTGAAGCTTTCTTT
D gene: .; J gene: TRBJ2-7; clone size: .; V gene: TRBV9; CDR3 protein: CASSVSLGAGAGEQYF; CDR3 DNA: TGTGCCAGCAGCGTATCCCTCGGGGCAGGGGCGGGCGAGCAGTACTTC
D gene: TRBD2; J gene: TRBJ2-1; clone size: .; V gene: TRBV7-2; CDR3 protein: CASSLFPTRPSGGAYEQFF; CDR3 DNA: TGTGCCAGCAGTTTATTCCCCACTCGCCCTAGCGGGGGGGCCTATGAGCAGTTCTTC
D gene: TRBD2; J gene: TRBJ2-2; clone size: .; V gene: TRBV7-2; CDR3 protein: CASRSRLGTSVAGELFF; CDR3 DNA: TGTGCCAGCCGGAGCCGGCTCGGGACTAGTGTCGCCGGGGAGCTGTTTTTT
D gene: TRBD1; J gene: TRBJ2-7; clone size: few; V gene: TRBV6-1; CDR3 protein: CANGIGQGAFYEQYF; CDR3 DNA: TGTGCCAACGGAATCGGGCAGGGGGCTTTCTACGAGCAGTACTTC
D gene: .; J gene: TRBJ2-7; clone size: .; V gene: TRBV5-1; CDR3 protein: CASSPGQGSEQYF; CDR3 DNA: TGCGCCAGCAGCCCCGGTCAGGGCAGCGAGCAGTACTTC
D gene: TRBD1; J gene: TRBJ1-2; clone size: .; V gene: TRBV19; CDR3 protein: CASLRGQGAYGYTF; CDR3 DNA: TGTGCCAGTTTACGTGGACAGGGGGCCTATGGCTACACCTTC
D gene: .; J gene: TRBJ2-7; clone size: once; V gene: TRBV7-7; CDR3 protein: CASSLASRTESYEQYF; CDR3 DNA: TGTGCCAGCAGCTTAGCGTCTCGGACAGAGTCCTACGAGCAGTACTTC
D gene: .; J gene: TRBJ2-2; clone size: once; V gene: TRBV7-2; CDR3 protein: CASSTRIGELFF; CDR3 DNA: TGTGCCAGCAGCACGCGAATCGGGGAGCTGTTTTTT
D gene: .; J gene: TRBJ1-5; clone size: .; V gene: TRBV28; CDR3 protein: CASSSSDGSNQPQHF; CDR3 DNA: TGTGCCAGCAGCTCTTCTGACGGGTCGAATCAGCCCCAGCATTTT
D gene: TRBD1; J gene: TRBJ2-7; clone size: once; V gene: TRBV2; CDR3 protein: CASSRDRVEYF; CDR3 DNA: TGTGCCAGCAGCCGGGACAGGGTGGAGTACTTC
D gene: .; J gene: TRBJ1-2; clone size: .; V gene: TRBV19; CDR3 protein: CASTGQFFYYGYTF; CDR3 DNA: TGTGCCTCAACTGGACAGTTCTTTTACTATGGCTACACCTTC
D gene: .; J gene: TRBJ1-4; clone size: .; V gene: TRBV5-1; CDR3 protein: CASSLYGQEDEKLFF; CDR3 DNA: TGCGCCAGCAGCTTGTATGGGCAGGAGGATGAAAAACTGTTTTTT
D gene: .; J gene: TRBJ2-7; clone size: once; V gene: TRBV6-5; CDR3 protein: CASSVSGGYYEQYF; CDR3 DNA: TGTGCCAGCAGTGTCTCTGGAGGTTACTACGAGCAGTACTTC
D gene: TRBD1; J gene: TRBJ1-2; clone size: .; V gene: TRBV28; CDR3 protein: CASNILVGTVYGYTF; CDR3 DNA: TGTGCCAGCAATATTCTCGTTGGGACAGTCTATGGCTACACCTTC
D gene: TRBD2; J gene: TRBJ2-3; clone size: once; V gene: TRBV11-3; CDR3 protein: CASSYLAGGTDTQYF; CDR3 DNA: TGTGCCAGCAGCTATCTAGCGGGGGGAACAGATACGCAGTATTTT
D gene: .; J gene: TRBJ1-2; clone size: .; V gene: TRBV6-1; CDR3 protein: CASCELGAINGYTF; CDR3 DNA: TGTGCCAGCTGTGAATTGGGGGCGATCAACGGCTACACCTTC
D gene: TRBD1; J gene: TRBJ2-5; clone size: .; V gene: TRBV5-4; CDR3 protein: CASSLAQNRGIETQYF; CDR3 DNA: TGTGCCAGCAGCTTGGCCCAAAACAGGGGTATAGAGACCCAGTACTTC
D gene: .; J gene: TRBJ2-3; clone size: .; V gene: TRBV21-1; CDR3 protein: CASSKALAGDRTDTQYF; CDR3 DNA: TGTGCCAGCAGCAAAGCGCTAGCGGGAGATCGCACAGATACGCAGTATTTT
D gene: TRBD2; J gene: TRBJ2-1; clone size: .; V gene: TRBV25-1; CDR3 protein: CASSESLFSGSAYNEQFF; CDR3 DNA: TGTGCCAGCAGTGAAAGCCTCTTTAGCGGGAGCGCCTACAATGAGCAGTTCTTC